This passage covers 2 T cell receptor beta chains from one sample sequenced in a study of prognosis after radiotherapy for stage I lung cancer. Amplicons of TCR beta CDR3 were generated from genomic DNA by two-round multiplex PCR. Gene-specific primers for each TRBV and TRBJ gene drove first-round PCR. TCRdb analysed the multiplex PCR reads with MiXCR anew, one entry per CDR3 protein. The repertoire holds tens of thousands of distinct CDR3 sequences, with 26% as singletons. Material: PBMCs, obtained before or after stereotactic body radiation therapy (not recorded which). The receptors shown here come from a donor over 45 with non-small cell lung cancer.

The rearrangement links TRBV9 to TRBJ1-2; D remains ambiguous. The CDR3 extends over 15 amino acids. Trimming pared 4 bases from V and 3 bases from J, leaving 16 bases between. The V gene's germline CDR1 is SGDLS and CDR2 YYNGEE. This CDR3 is CASSPGDGGHYGYTF. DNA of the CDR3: TGTGCCAGCAGCCCTGGCGATGGCGGCCACTATGGCTACACCTTC.

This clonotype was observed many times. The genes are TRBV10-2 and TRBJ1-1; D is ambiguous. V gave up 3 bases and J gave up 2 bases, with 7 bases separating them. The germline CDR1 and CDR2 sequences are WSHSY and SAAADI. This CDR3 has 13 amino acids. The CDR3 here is CASSDLGNTEAFF. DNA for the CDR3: TGCGCCAGCAGTGATTTAGGTAACACTGAAGCTTTCTTT.